Following are 17 T cell receptor beta chains from one sample sequenced in a study of early T cells in non-severe SARS-CoV-2 infection. TCRdb passed the 5' RACE reads through MiXCR, listing each CDR3 protein once. The sample lists 40,000 to 45,000 distinct CDR3 sequences, 9.5% to 15% seen once, with roughly a sixth in the top ten. The sequencing input was whole blood. These receptors came from an adult who was a healthcare worker with PCR-confirmed SARS-CoV-2 infection or an uninfected control (not recorded which).

This clonotype has more than one count but fewer than ten. V gene TRBV3-1 combines with J gene TRBJ2-3; D remains unclear. Germline assignment: CDR1 LGHDT and CDR2 YNNKEL (reference sequence). This CDR3 is built from 13 residues. V was cut by 0 bases and J by 4 bases, with 5 bases left in between. This chain's CDR3 is CASSQEVSDTQYF. DNA for the CDR3: TGTGCCAGCAGCCAAGAAGTGTCAGATACGCAGTATTTT.

In its sample, this clonotype was seen many times. The chain uses TRBV29-1 and TRBJ2-3; D unclear. The V end lost 6 bases, the J end lost 1 base, and 8 bases lay between the germline ends. There are 12 residues in the CDR3. Per the germline V gene, CDR1 is SQVTM and CDR2 is ANQGSEA. CDR3: CSVEDGTDTQYF. The CDR3 DNA follows: TGCAGCGTCGAGGACGGCACAGATACGCAGTATTTT.

This clonotype was recorded many times. Here the CDR3 DNA reads TGTGCCAGCAGTTCTGATTTAGCGGGAGGGCGTAGAAATGAGCAGTTCTTC. Amino acids: CASSSDLAGGRRNEQFF. The V call is TRBV7-2, the J call TRBJ2-1, with 11 bases identical to TRBD2. J gave up 7 bases and V 6 bases, and 14 bases lay outside the gene matches. The CDR3 runs to 17 residues. Germline CDR1 reads SGHTA; CDR2 reads FQGNSA.

Only a few counts were recorded for this clonotype. V is TRBV27 and J is TRBJ2-7; unclear D gene. This CDR3 has 14 amino acids. CDR1 and CDR2 (germline): MNHEY, SMNVEV (reference sequence). Trimming removed 0 bases at V and 2 bases at J, with 8 bases between. CDR3 DNA sequence: TGTGCCAGCAGTTTATCTTACAGAACCTACGAGCAGTACTTC. Translation gives CASSLSYRTYEQYF.

This clonotype was detected only a few times. CDR3 residues: CATTTGRGTDTQYF. The CDR3 nucleotides read TGTGCCACCACGACAGGTCGGGGCACAGATACGCAGTATTTT. The chain is built from TRBV19 and TRBJ2-3; maybe TRBD1 (6 bases). Trimming removed 10 bases from V and 1 base from J, with 15 bases in between. The CDR3 loop spans 14 amino acids. Germline V CDR1 and CDR2: LNHDA, SQIVND (reference sequence). The complete variable domain, with remaining parts taken from reference TRBV19 and TRBJ2-3, reads DGGITQSPKYLFRKEGQNVTLSCEQNLNHDAMYWYRQDPGQGLRLIYYSQIVNDFQKGDIAEGYSVSREKKESFPLTVTSAQKNPTAFYLCATTTGRGTDTQYFGPGTRLTVL.

This clonotype was detected many times. As DNA, the CDR3 is TGCAGTGCTAGTAGTCCCCAGGGGACTGAAGCTTTCTTT. Amino acid sequence: CSASSPQGTEAFF. The rearrangement uses TRBV20-1 and TRBJ1-1, with D possibly being TRBD1 (6 bases). Germline V gene lookup returns CDR1 DFQATT and CDR2 SNEGSKA (reference sequence). The CDR3 loop spans 13 amino acids. The germline V and J ends were trimmed by 3 bases and 5 bases, with 13 bases remaining between them.

As to this clonotype: An end of the junction differs from the germline gene, which may be a read error. V gene TRBV7-7 combines with J gene TRBJ2-3; D unresolved. Germline values: CDR1 SSHAT, CDR2 FNYEAQ (reference sequence). The CDR3 contains 14 residues. CDR3 protein: CASSFAGPLDTQYF. CDR3 nucleotide sequence: TGTGCTAGCAGCTTCGCCGGTCCTTTAGATACGCAGTATTTT.

This clonotype was seen more than once but under ten times. One end of the junction varies from germline; a read error may be responsible. The rearrangement uses TRBV7-9 and TRBJ1-1; D remains unclear. CDR1 and CDR2 from the germline V gene are SEHNR and FQNEAQ (reference sequence). The CDR3 consists of 15 residues. CDR3 DNA sequence: TGTGTCAGCAGCTCCTCGTCCTCCACGCACACTGAAGCTTTCTTT. This sequence encodes CVSSSSSSTHTEAFF.

This clonotype was found many times. The J gene is TRBJ2-3, the V gene TRBV6-4; TRBD2 aligns across 8 bases. Germline V gene lookup returns CDR1 MRHNA and CDR2 SNTAGT. The ends lost 6 bases at V and 2 bases at J; junction bases unmatched: 1. This CDR3 has 13 residues. CDR3 DNA: TGTGCCAGCAGCGGGGGGGCCACAGATACGCAGTATTTT. Amino acid sequence: CASSGGATDTQYF.

This clonotype was picked up a small number of times. CDR3 loop: CASSVQNTGELFF. CDR3 DNA: TGTGCCAGCAGCGTACAGAACACCGGGGAGCTGTTTTTT. This chain joins TRBV9 and TRBJ2-2; D is undetermined. The CDR3 is made up of 13 amino acids. Trimming took 1 base from V and 1 from J, leaving 2 bases between them. From germline, CDR1 is SGDLS and CDR2 YYNGEE.

The chain recombines TRBV20-1 with TRBJ2-5; D call uncertain. The CDR3 consists of 12 residues. Germline loops: CDR1 DFQATT, CDR2 SNEGSKA (reference sequence). V was clipped by 4 bases and J by 7 bases, with 13 bases between them. The CDR3 nucleotides read TGCAGTGCTACGTTGACCCTGGGGACCCAGTACTTC. Residues: CSATLTLGTQYF.

Many counts were recorded for this clonotype. The chain is built from TRBV11-2 and TRBJ2-1; tentative D call: TRBD2 (5 bases). Trimming cost V 5 bases and J 15 bases, with 20 bases left between them. The CDR3 has 13 amino acids. The germline V gene has CDR1 SGHAT and CDR2 FQNNGV. The CDR3 reads CASSPRTRGWLFF. CDR3 coding DNA: TGTGCCAGCAGCCCCCGGACTCGCGGTTGGCTGTTCTTC.

The table lists this clonotype with many counts. The chain employs TRBV12-3 or TRBV12-4 and TRBJ2-5; D gene unclear. CDR3 length equals 17 residues. V dropped 3 bases and J dropped 0 bases, with 17 bases sitting between them. The CDR3 DNA follows: TGTGCCAGCAGTTTTTACAGCGTAAGCAGGTACCAAGAGACCCAGTACTTC. It specifies CASSFYSVSRYQETQYF.

This clonotype occurred a few times. The chain joins TRBV28 to TRBJ2-3; D might be TRBD1 or TRBD2, each matching 5 bases. V was shortened by 7 bases and J by 1 base, with 12 bases between the two germline ends. CDR3 length equals 14 residues. CDR1 is MDHEN and CDR2 is SYDVKM in the germline V gene. CDR3 sequence: CASNQRDGTDTQYF. The CDR3 DNA follows: TGTGCCAGCAATCAACGGGACGGCACAGATACGCAGTATTTT.

The J gene is TRBJ2-3, the V gene TRBV11-2; no clear D gene. V was trimmed by 1 base and J by 5 bases, leaving 13 bases between them. CDR1 and CDR2 from the germline V gene are SGHAT and FQNNGV. The CDR3 runs 15 residues. DNA of the CDR3: TGTGCCAGCAGCTTAGGGGCTATGCCCCTAGATACGCAGTATTTT. Its translation: CASSLGAMPLDTQYF.

This clonotype was seen a handful of times. The V gene is TRBV15, the J gene TRBJ2-1, with no clear D. The V gene lost 0 bases and the J gene lost 4 bases, with 10 bases spanning the gap. The germline CDR1 and CDR2 sequences are LNHNV and YYDKDF (reference sequence). The CDR3 loop spans 15 amino acids. The CDR3 DNA sequence: TGTGCCACCAGCAGAGATCTGTCCGCGTACAATGAGCAGTTCTTC. Protein: CATSRDLSAYNEQFF.

The sample holds many counts of this clonotype. This chain joins TRBV6-6 and TRBJ1-1, with 9 bases matching TRBD1. J gave up 5 bases and V 3 bases, and 13 bases lay outside the gene matches. There are 17 residues in the CDR3. Germline CDR1 is MNHNY and CDR2 is SVGAGI (reference sequence). In DNA, the CDR3 is TGTGCCAGCAGTTATGCCCTGGGGGACAGGGTAGGGACTGAAGCTTTCTTT. Protein: CASSYALGDRVGTEAFF.